This section outlines one T cell receptor beta chain sequence together with its context. This clonotype was observed at least ten times. This receptor's antigen is unknown. Base qualities are not recorded, but no much larger clone differs from it by a single base. This sample was taken from a study of neurological immune-mediated disorders (dated by TCRdb to the late 2010s). About the investigation overall: Among the approximately 34 multiple sclerosis patients, relapsing-remitting MS accounted for approximately 31 and secondary progressive MS accounted for 3. The cohort comprised about 70 subjects: some 15 HAM/TSP patients, around 34 multiple sclerosis patients and approximately 20 healthy controls. Longitudinal samples, technical triplicates and paired sorted CD4+ and CD8+ T-cell subsets, alongside PBMC samples, were included among the roughly 98 TCR-beta libraries. Peripheral blood TCR-beta repertoires from patients with HTLV-I-associated myelopathy (HAM/TSP), patients with multiple sclerosis, and healthy controls were compared in the study using UMI-based sequencing.

Overall study results and their limits: No identical CDR3 amino acid sequences were shared among expanded clones across subjects, suggesting private TCR-beta repertoires in all groups. The MS cluster showed no association with clinical or MRI features, and the authors stated that larger cohorts are needed. In a phylogenetic analysis, the repertoires of 18 out of 34 MS patients fell into a single cluster of related CDR3 sequences, pointing to a possible signature at the repertoire level. The highest TCR clonal expansion was observed in HAM/TSP patients, whereas the lowest was observed in MS patients, even when compared with healthy controls.

From a lookup of the germline V gene, CDR1 and CDR2 are SGHTA and FQGNSA. The CDR3 has 14 amino acids, counting the end cysteine and phenylalanine. Left in the record is the CDR3 DNA by itself, 42 bases read in frame from the first base. V was cut back by 3 bases and J by 5 bases, leaving a gap of 11 bases between them. For the unsorted PBMC libraries, 2 million PBMCs were stored in RNAlater at -80 degrees C until RNA extraction and were used to generate the libraries. The multiple sclerosis patients were enrolled in a US clinical protocol that evaluated disease progression with magnetic resonance imaging. Peripheral blood was subjected to Ficoll-Hypaque density gradient centrifugation to isolate PBMCs, which were then cryopreserved in liquid nitrogen. To synthesize cDNA, template-switch 5'RACE was performed with a primer carrying a 10-nucleotide random unique molecular identifier so that each TCR transcript was tagged. Every sequencing run yielded over 190 million TCR-beta sequences covering 15-18 subjects. The RNeasy kit was used for extraction of total RNA. The KAPA Real-time Library Amplification kit was used to amplify TCR-beta VDJ regions with primers targeting the TCR constant region and the 5'RACE anchor. Sample indexes and Illumina adaptors were added in a first PCR, and a second PCR then increased library yield. After Ampure bead purification, the roughly 650 bp TCR product was size-selected on a 2% E-gel SizeSelection system. Before pooling, library quality was assessed on a Bioanalyzer, concentration was determined with Qubit, and library quantification was performed with the Kapa Library Quantification kit. Paired-end 2 x 150 bp sequencing of the libraries was performed on an Illumina HiSeq 2500. To increase sequence diversity, about 25-30% phiX was spiked into each library pool. Per the source publication's procedure: Quality-filtered reads were processed with the UMI-based MiGEC pipeline, and over 90% of raw TCR sequences were removed by the MiGEC pipeline during error correction. IMGT germline references were used for alignment of VDJ genes, and clonotypes were defined by a unique CDR3 amino acid sequence together with V-J genes. VDJtools evaluated clonal expansion, Shannon diversity and CDR3 relatedness (CalcPairwiseDistances, ClusterSamples); CLCbio workbench built phylogenetic trees. A clone was classed as expanded if it had 8 or more unique UMIs, a cutoff based on coefficient-of-variation modelling across technical triplicates. TCRdb's own reprocessing of the public reads used fastp at Q25 and MiXCR and kept productive beta chains. Rows are combined by CDR3 protein, so each entry shows the most common genes and DNA. What appears here as the V and J calls and clone size reflects TCRdb's work, not the paper's. This sample holds some 86,000 distinct CDR3 sequences; 2% to 3% were observed only once. Clones ranked in the top ten supply more than 0.95% of the sample.

The clonotype comes from a woman between 25 and 40 years old with multiple sclerosis. Sequencing was done on a sample of PBMCs. The V gene is TRBV7-2 and the J gene is TRBJ1-5; the D region possibly corresponds to TRBD1 (5 bases align). The CDR3 region: CASSFRGGYQPQHF. The nucleotides are TGTGCCAGCAGCTTTAGGGGAGGGTATCAGCCCCAGCATTTT.